The 18 T cell receptor beta chains in this list originate from one sample, sequenced in a study of blood T cells in healthy people across ages. Through a sample-barcoded 5' primer and a J-beta primer mix, a second PCR was run for roughly 6 to 12 cycles. Using its own MiXCR run on the 5' RACE reads, TCRdb lists one record per CDR3 protein. Altogether approximately 1,700,000 distinct CDR3 sequences are present, roughly two fifths being singletons, with the ten largest covering 23%. The specimen was blood. Receptor source: a human donor in good health.

The rearrangement joins TRBV2 to TRBJ2-3, with D possibly being TRBD1 (5 bases). Germline V lookup: CDR1 SNHLY, CDR2 FYNNEI. Trimming stripped 6 bases from V and 3 bases from J, with 7 bases between. The CDR3 length is 12 residues. The CDR3 reads CASRTETDTQYF. The DNA for the CDR3 is TGTGCCAGCAGGACAGAGACAGATACGCAGTATTTT.

About this clonotype itself: The CDR3 ends on some other residue instead of the conserved phenylalanine or tryptophan, so this is likely a read error. The gene calls are TRBV3-1 and TRBJ1-2, with 8 bases matching TRBD1. J was trimmed by 5 bases and V by 4 bases; bases with no gene match: 3. Germline CDR1 reads LGHDT; CDR2 reads YNNKEL (reference sequence). The CDR3 has 13 residues. CDR3 protein: CASSPGTGYGYTV. CDR3 nucleotides: TGTGCCAGCAGCCCAGGGACAGGATATGGCTACACCGTC.

The chain carries TRBV20-1 and TRBJ2-7, with no clear D. Judging by the DNA end, TRBJ2-5 fits better; the J call may be wrong. Germline V gene lookup returns CDR1 DFQATT and CDR2 SNEGSKA (reference sequence). The CDR3 has 14 amino acids. Here the CDR3 reads CSAPQFGLGETQYF. CDR3 DNA: TGCAGTGCCCCCCAATTTGGGTTGGGAGAGACCCAGTACTTC.

V and J are TRBV20-1 and TRBJ1-2; 7 bases line up with TRBD1. Germline trimming cut 6 bases from V and 2 bases from J; bases unmatched to any gene: 3. Germline-derived CDR1 and CDR2 are DFQATT and SNEGSKA (reference sequence). There are 12 residues in the CDR3. For the CDR3, the DNA is TGCAGTGCCGGGACAGAGAACTATGGCTACACCTTC. It specifies CSAGTENYGYTF.

This clonotype showed up many times. V is TRBV2 and J is TRBJ2-1, with D hard to call. The length of the CDR3 is 13 residues. Germline loops: CDR1 SNHLY, CDR2 FYNNEI. V shed 1 base and J shed 2 bases, with 3 bases lying between them. CDR3 in amino acids: CASSEGPYNEQFF. The CDR3 DNA reads TGTGCCAGCAGTGAAGGGCCCTACAATGAGCAGTTCTTC.

The chain couples TRBV20-1 to TRBJ2-7; TRBD2 aligns across 7 bases. Germline V gene data show CDR1 as DFQATT and CDR2 as SNEGSKA (reference sequence). The length of the CDR3 is 13 residues. V dropped 5 bases and J dropped 5; count of bases not matched to a gene: 9. The CDR3 region is CSAFPGGSHEQYF. In DNA, the CDR3 is TGCAGTGCTTTCCCGGGGGGAAGCCACGAGCAGTACTTC.

The V gene is TRBV5-8, the J gene TRBJ1-2, with a weak D call TRBD1 (5 bases). The V gene's germline CDR1 is SGHTS and CDR2 YDEGEE. The CDR3 sequence is 15 residues long. V lost 6 bases, J lost 8 bases, and 23 bases lay in between. CDR3 loop: CASTMRGLRVEGYTF. The CDR3 region has the DNA TGTGCCAGCACCATGAGGGGATTGAGGGTAGAAGGCTACACCTTC.

V gene TRBV16 combines with J gene TRBJ1-6; a weak D match, TRBD1 (5 bases). Deletions cut 2 bases from V and 12 bases from J, with 14 bases between. The CDR3 length is 14 residues. The germline V gene encodes CDR1 KGHSY and CDR2 FQNENV. In DNA form, the CDR3 reads TGTGCCAGCAGCCAAACTCTGCAGGGTGAACCCCTCCACTTT. Amino acids: CASSQTLQGEPLHF.

The gene calls are TRBV12-3 or TRBV12-4 and TRBJ2-1; no firm D call. The CDR3 totals 12 residues. The germline V and J ends were trimmed by 3 bases and 9 bases, with 9 bases remaining between them. The chain's CDR3 is CASSLAPIEQFF. As DNA, the CDR3 is TGTGCCAGCAGTTTGGCCCCCATTGAGCAGTTCTTC.

This clonotype has only a few counts. In nucleotides, the CDR3 is TGTGCCAGCAGTTACACCTCAGGGATGGTGTACAATGAGCAGTTCTTC. The encoded protein is CASSYTSGMVYNEQFF. The chain has TRBV6-6 and TRBJ2-1; a weak D match, TRBD1 (5 bases). V lost 2 bases, J lost 4 bases, and 15 bases lay in between. The CDR3 runs to 16 residues. Looked up from germline, CDR1 is MNHNY and CDR2 is SVGAGI (reference sequence).

In this sample, this clonotype turned up a few times. This chain links TRBV4-2 with TRBJ2-1; D uncertain. Per germline, CDR1 LGHNA and CDR2 YNFKEQ. V gave up 0 bases and J gave up 1 base, with 10 bases separating them. This CDR3 comprises 16 residues. The CDR3 DNA is TGTGCCAGCAGCCAAGATCTTGACCTGTCCTACAATGAGCAGTTCTTC. Residues: CASSQDLDLSYNEQFF.

V and J are TRBV6-5 and TRBJ1-2; 7 bases agree with TRBD1. The CDR3 is 15 residues long. CDR1 is MNHEY, CDR2 SVGAGI, per germline. V shed 0 bases and J 12 bases; nucleotides not matched to a gene: 13. CDR3 loop: CASSYSLGGESVHTF. The CDR3 bases are TGTGCCAGCAGTTACTCGTTAGGGGGCGAGTCGGTCCACACCTTC.

In its sample, this clonotype was seen a few times. The chain recombines TRBV11-1 with TRBJ2-7; 12 positions match TRBD2. Germline V gives CDR1 SGHAT, CDR2 FQDESV (reference sequence). V shed 5 bases, J shed 6 bases, and the junction held 5 bases outside the gene matches. This CDR3 has 14 residues. This CDR3 reads CASSASGGALEQYF. The CDR3 nucleotides read TGTGCCAGCAGCGCTAGCGGGGGGGCCCTCGAGCAGTACTTC.

This rearrangement joins TRBV2 to TRBJ2-3; no clear D gene. The V gene lost 7 bases and the J gene lost 3 bases, with 11 bases spanning the gap. In germline, CDR1 is SNHLY, CDR2 FYNNEI. The CDR3 extends over 13 amino acids. The CDR3 protein is CASITLETDTQYF. The DNA of the CDR3 is TGTGCCAGCATCACCCTTGAGACAGATACGCAGTATTTT.

There are a few counts of this clonotype. The DNA for the CDR3 is TGCGCCAGCAGCCAAGACAACCCTCTAGCGGCCCTTTACAATGAGCAGTTCTTC. It codes for CASSQDNPLAALYNEQFF. The chain is built from TRBV4-1 and TRBJ2-1; 7 bases fit TRBD2. CDR1 is MGHRA and CDR2 is YSYEKL in the germline V gene. Losses at the gene ends were 0 bases for V and 4 bases for J; bases not matched to a gene: 12. The CDR3 length is 18 residues.

The rearrangement links TRBV9 to TRBJ2-2, with D perhaps TRBD2 (5 bases). The germline V gene has CDR1 SGDLS and CDR2 YYNGEE. Trimming took off 0 bases at V and 1 base at J, with 10 bases between the two ends. The CDR3 covers 16 residues. The chain's CDR3 is CASSVDPTRNTGELFF. As DNA, the CDR3 is TGTGCCAGCAGCGTAGACCCAACTAGGAACACCGGGGAGCTGTTTTTT. The full variable domain, in which reference TRBV9 and TRBJ2-2 provide the parts outside the CDR3, is DSGVTQTPKHLITATGQRVTLRCSPRSGDLSVYWYQQSLDQGLQFLIQYYNGEERAKGNILERFSAQQFPDLHSELNLSSLELGDSALYFCASSVDPTRNTGELFFGEGSRLTVL.

The chain's CDR3 is CASSDTRGGSYNEQFF. CDR3 DNA sequence: TGTGCCAGCAGTGACACCAGGGGAGGCTCCTACAATGAGCAGTTCTTC. The chain employs TRBV6-2 or TRBV6-3 and TRBJ2-1; D might be TRBD1 or TRBD2, each matching 6 bases. In germline, CDR1 is MNHEY, CDR2 SVGEGT. This CDR3 contains 16 residues. Trimming shortened V by 5 bases and J by 0 bases, and 14 bases separated the two germline ends.

This rearrangement joins TRBV12-3 or TRBV12-4 to TRBJ1-2; 8 nucleotides line up with TRBD1. This CDR3 has 13 amino acids. The junction had 5 bases not matched to a gene; V was cut back by 6 bases and J by 5 bases. Written as DNA, the CDR3 is TGTGCCAGCAGCCGGGACAGGCGGTATGGCTACACCTTC. Translated, it gives CASSRDRRYGYTF.